This TCR beta chain is from a study of OX40 agonist ivuxolimab in advanced cancers. Across the study: Patients were infused with ivuxolimab every 2 weeks at 0.01 to 10 mg/kg.

Clones were sequenced by immunoSEQ multiplex PCR, and TCRdb holds only the in-frame ones, with some missing. The sample contains about 91,000 clones, 87% of which appear only once. Germline CDR1 reads MNHEY; CDR2 reads SMNVEV (reference sequence). The CDR3 runs 20 residues. V shed 5 bases, J shed 0 bases, and the junction held 18 bases outside the gene matches. Sequenced here: CD4+ or CD8+ T cells sorted from blood, sampled in a trial of the OX40 agonist ivuxolimab. This chain uses TRBV27 with TRBJ1-5; 8 bases map to TRBD1. The TCR comes from an adult with an advanced solid tumor such as melanoma, head and neck, liver or kidney cancer. DNA for the CDR3: TGTGCCAGCAGTACTTTAAAGGACAGGGTGGCCGGCTATAGCAATCAGCCCCAGCATTTT. Amino acids: CASSTLKDRVAGYSNQPQHF.